A single sample gave rise to the 6 T cell receptor beta chains below, sequenced in a study of blood T cell repertoires in COVID-19. Assay: immunoSEQ multiplex PCR; the TCRdb copy retains only in-frame clones and omits some. Among 95,000 to 150,000 clones listed, around 88% were seen once. The sequencing sample was made of peripheral blood. Every receptor here comes from a woman aged 45-60 years with active or convalescent COVID-19.

The gene calls are TRBV27 and TRBJ2-4; maybe TRBD2 (5 bases). This CDR3 comprises 17 residues. The V gene's germline CDR1 is MNHEY and CDR2 SMNVEV (reference sequence). V was trimmed by 5 bases and J by 7 bases, leaving 24 bases between them. CDR3 sequence: CASSPLSAGSIRNIQYF. As DNA, the CDR3 is TGTGCCAGCAGTCCCCTTTCGGCGGGCAGCATCCGGAACATTCAGTACTTC.

The CDR3 sequence is CASSSSRGGSAFF. CDR3 in DNA: TGTGCCAGCAGCTCGAGTCGAGGGGGCTCAGCTTTCTTT. This chain uses TRBV7-3 with TRBJ1-1; 7 bases are a match to TRBD1. Germline V gene data show CDR1 as SGHTA and CDR2 as FQGTGA. V shed 4 bases, J shed 10 bases, and the junction held 9 bases outside the gene matches. This CDR3 region has 13 residues.

This clone was recorded a few times. V is TRBV10-3 and J is TRBJ1-1; D call uncertain. Germline V gives CDR1 ENHRY, CDR2 SYGVKD. Trimming left V 8 bases short and J 0 bases short, with 10 bases between. The CDR3 length is 13 residues. The CDR3: CAIAREMNTEAFF. The DNA of the CDR3 is TGTGCCATCGCGCGGGAAATGAACACTGAAGCTTTCTTT.

The chain links TRBV9 to TRBJ1-4; possible D gene TRBD1, 5 bases. CDR1 and CDR2 from the germline V gene are SGDLS and YYNGEE. V was trimmed by 2 bases and J by 0 bases, leaving 11 bases between them. The CDR3 is 16 amino acids. The chain's CDR3 is CASSVGGLATNEKLFF. The CDR3 bases are TGTGCCAGCAGCGTGGGGGGACTTGCAACTAATGAAAAACTGTTTTTT.

This chain uses TRBV6-1 with TRBJ2-5; TRBD2 might be the D (5 bases). Trimming took off 2 bases at V and 3 bases at J, with 13 bases between the two ends. Germline V CDR1 and CDR2: MNHNS, SASEGT. The CDR3 contains 15 residues. Written as DNA, the CDR3 is TGTGCCAGCAGTGAACCTCGTCTTAGCGAAGAGACCCAGTACTTC. This codes for CASSEPRLSEETQYF.

This clone has just a few counts. The J gene is TRBJ2-7, the V gene TRBV13; 7 nucleotides agree with TRBD1. Trimming at V came to 5 bases and at J to 4 bases, leaving 11 bases not matched to a gene. This CDR3 has 15 amino acids. Germline loops: CDR1 PRHDT, CDR2 FYEKMQ (reference sequence). CDR3 nucleotide sequence: TGTGCCAGCAGCGGCGGCCGGGACAGCTATTACGAGCAGTACTTC. This translates into CASSGGRDSYYEQYF. Full variable domain (missing parts from reference TRBV13 and TRBJ2-7): AAGVIQSPRHLIKEKRETATLKCYPIPRHDTVYWYQQGPGQDPQFLISFYEKMQSDKGSIPDRFSAQQFSDYHSELNMSSLELGDSALYFCASSGGRDSYYEQYFGPGTRLTVT.